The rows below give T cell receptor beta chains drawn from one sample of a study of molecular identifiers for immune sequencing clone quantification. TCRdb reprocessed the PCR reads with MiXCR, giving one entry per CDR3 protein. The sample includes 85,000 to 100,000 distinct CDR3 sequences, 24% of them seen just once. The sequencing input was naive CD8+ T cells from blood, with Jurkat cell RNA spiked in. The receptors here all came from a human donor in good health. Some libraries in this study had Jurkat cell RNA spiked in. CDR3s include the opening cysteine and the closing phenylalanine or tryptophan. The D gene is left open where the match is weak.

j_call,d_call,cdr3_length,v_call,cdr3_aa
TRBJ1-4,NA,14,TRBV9,CASGAWATNEKLFF
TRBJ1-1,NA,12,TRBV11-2,CASSQGLSEAFF
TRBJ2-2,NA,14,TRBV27,CASSSGLTTGELFF
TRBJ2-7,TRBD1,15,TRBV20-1,CSARDLDRSSYEQYF
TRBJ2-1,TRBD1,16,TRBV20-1,CSARPLGQVLSNEQFF
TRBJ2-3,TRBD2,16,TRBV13,CASSLQGLAGTDTQYF
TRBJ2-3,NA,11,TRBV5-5,CASSELDTQYF
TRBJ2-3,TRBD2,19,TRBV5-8,CASSLADYGLAGDTDTQYF
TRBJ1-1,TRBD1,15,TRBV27,CASRFGQGADTEAFF
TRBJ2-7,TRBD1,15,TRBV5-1,CASSSTGTGHYEQYF
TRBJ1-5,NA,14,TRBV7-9,CASSLDSYNQPQHF
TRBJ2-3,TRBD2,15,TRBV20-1,CSAKGLAGGTDTQYF
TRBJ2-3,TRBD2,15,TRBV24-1,CATSDFEGLADTQYF
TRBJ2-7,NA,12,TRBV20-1,CSARYSSYEQYF
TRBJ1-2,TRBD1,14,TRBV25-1,CASRSGQGIYGYTF
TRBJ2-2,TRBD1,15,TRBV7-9,CASSPPGTATGELFF
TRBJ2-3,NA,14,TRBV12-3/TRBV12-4,CASSLGSGTDTQYF
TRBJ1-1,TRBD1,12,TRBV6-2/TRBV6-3,CASTQGVAEAFF
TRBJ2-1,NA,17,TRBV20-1,CSASHRDQSTGHNEQFF
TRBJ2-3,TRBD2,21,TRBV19,CASSIDGGLGAGTGGTDTQYF
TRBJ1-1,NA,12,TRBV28,CASSGSRYEAFF
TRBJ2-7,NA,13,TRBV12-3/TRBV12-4,CASRRPGSYEQYF
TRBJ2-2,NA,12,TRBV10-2,CASSSTSGELFF
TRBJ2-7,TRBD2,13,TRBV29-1,CSVMGSGRREQYF
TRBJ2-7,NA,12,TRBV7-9,CASSSTVNEQYF
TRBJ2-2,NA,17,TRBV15,CATSRDRPGTNTGELFF
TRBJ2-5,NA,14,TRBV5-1,CASSLVWNQETQYF
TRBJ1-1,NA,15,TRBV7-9,CASSSPTGRGTEAFF
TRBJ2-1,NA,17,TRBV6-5,CASSYHTSPVTHDEQFF
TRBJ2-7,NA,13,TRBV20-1,CSARGGESYEQYF
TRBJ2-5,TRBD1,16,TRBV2,CASTAGTGGRRETQYF
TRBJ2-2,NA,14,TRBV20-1,CSASDWKVTGELFF
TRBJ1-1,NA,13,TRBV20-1,CSARASGITEAFF
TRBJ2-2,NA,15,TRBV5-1,CASSLIAANTGELFF
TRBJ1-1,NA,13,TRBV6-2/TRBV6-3,CASSFKGNTEAFF
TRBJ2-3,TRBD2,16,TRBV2,CASSPGTSGNTDTQYF
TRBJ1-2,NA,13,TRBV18,CASSPSSGDGCTF
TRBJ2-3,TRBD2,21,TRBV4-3,CASSQDLVLAGYDGYTDTQYF
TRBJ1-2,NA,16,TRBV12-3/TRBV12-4,CASGSSGTNFNYGYTF
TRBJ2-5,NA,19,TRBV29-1,CSVEDLGLTGFSPVETQYF
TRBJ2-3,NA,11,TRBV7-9,CASSSPDTQYF